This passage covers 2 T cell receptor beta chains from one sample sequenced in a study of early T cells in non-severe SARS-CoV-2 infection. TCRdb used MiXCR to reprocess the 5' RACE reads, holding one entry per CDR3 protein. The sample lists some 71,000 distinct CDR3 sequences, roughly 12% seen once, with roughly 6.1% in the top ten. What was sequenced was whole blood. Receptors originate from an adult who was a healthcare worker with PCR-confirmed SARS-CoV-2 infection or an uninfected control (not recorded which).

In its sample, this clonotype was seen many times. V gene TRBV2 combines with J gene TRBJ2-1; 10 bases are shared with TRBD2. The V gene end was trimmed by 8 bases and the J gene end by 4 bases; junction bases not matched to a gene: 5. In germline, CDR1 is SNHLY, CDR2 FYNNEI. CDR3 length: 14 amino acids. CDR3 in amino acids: CASRTSGSYNEQFF. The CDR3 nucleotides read TGTGCCAGCCGGACTAGCGGATCTTACAATGAGCAGTTCTTC.

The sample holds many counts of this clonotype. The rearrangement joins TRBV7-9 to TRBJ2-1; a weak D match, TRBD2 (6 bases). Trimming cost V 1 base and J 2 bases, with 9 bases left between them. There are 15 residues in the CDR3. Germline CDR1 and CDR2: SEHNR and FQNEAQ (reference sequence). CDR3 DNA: TGTGCCAGCAGCTTAGACGGGAGCGCCTACAATGAGCAGTTCTTC. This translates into CASSLDGSAYNEQFF.